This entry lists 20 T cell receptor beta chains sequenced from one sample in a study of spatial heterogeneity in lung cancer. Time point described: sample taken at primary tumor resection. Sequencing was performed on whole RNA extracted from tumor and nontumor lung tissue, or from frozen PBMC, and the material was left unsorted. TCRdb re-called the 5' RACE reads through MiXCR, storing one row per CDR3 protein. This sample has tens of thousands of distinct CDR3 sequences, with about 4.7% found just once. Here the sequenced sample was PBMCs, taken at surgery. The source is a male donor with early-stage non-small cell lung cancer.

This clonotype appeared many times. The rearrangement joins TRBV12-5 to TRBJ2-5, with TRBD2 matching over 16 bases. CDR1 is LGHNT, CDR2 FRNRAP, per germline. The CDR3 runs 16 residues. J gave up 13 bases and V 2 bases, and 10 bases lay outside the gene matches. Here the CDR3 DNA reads TGTGCTAGTGGTTTGACACGGGGACTAGCGGGAGGGCCCCCGTACTTC. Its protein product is CASGLTRGLAGGPPYF.

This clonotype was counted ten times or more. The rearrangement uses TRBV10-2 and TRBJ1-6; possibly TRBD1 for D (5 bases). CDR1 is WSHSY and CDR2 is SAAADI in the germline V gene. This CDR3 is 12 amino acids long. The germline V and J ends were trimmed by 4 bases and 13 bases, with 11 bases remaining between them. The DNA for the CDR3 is TGCGCCAGCAGTGTAGGGGATGGTCCCCTCCACTTT. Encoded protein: CASSVGDGPLHF.

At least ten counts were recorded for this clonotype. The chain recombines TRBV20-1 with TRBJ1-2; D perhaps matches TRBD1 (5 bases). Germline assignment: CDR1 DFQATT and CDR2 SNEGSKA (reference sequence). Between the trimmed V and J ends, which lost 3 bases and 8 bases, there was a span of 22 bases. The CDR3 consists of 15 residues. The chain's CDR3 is CSASLTRGAFTGYTF. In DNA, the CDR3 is TGCAGTGCTAGTTTGACACGGGGCGCGTTTACCGGCTACACCTTC.

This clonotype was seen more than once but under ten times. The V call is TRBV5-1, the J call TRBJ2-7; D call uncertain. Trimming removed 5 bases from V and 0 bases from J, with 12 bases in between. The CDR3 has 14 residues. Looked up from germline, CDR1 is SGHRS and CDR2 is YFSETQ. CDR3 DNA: TGCGCCAGCAGTATAGGGCCTTCCTCCTACGAGCAGTACTTC. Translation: CASSIGPSSYEQYF.

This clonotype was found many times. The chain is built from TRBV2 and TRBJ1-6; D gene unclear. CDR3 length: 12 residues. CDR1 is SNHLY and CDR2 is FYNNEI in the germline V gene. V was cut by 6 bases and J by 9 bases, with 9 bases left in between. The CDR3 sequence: CASRKDGSPLHF. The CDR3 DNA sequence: TGTGCCAGCAGGAAAGATGGTTCACCCCTCCACTTT.

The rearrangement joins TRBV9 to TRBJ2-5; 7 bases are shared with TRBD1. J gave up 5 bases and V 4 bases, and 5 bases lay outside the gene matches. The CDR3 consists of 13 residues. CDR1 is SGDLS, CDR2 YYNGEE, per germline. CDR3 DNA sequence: TGTGCCAGCAGCCCGGGACAGTCCGAGACCCAGTACTTC. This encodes CASSPGQSETQYF.

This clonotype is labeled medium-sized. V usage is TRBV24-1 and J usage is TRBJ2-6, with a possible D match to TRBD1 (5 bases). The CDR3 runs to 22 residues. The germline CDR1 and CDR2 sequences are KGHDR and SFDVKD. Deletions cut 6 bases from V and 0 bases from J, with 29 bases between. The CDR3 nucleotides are TGTGCCACCAGTTTCCCTCGTACCCATTACAGGCTTGAGAGCTCTGGGGCCAACGTCCTGACTTTC. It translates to CATSFPRTHYRLESSGANVLTF.

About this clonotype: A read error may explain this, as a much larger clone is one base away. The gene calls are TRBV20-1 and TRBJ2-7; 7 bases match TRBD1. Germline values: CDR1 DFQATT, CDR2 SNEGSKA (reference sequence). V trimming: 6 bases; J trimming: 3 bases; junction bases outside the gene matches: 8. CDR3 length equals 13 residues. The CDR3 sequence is CSASDRFLYEQYF. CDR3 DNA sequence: TGCAGTGCCTCGGACAGGTTCCTCTACGAGCAGTACTTC.

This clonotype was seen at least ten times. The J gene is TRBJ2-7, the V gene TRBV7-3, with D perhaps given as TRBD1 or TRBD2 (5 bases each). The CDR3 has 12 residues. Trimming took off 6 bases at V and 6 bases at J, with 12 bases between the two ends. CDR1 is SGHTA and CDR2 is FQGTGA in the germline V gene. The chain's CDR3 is CASSRDGIEQYF. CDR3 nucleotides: TGTGCCAGCAGTCGGGACGGGATCGAGCAGTACTTC.

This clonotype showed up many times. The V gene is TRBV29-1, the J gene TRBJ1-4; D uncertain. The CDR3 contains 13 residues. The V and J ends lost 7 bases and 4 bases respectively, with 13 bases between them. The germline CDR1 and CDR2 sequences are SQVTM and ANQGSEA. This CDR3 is CSAARSDNEKLFF. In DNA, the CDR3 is TGCAGCGCCGCTCGGTCGGATAATGAAAAACTGTTTTTT.

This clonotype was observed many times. CDR3 region: CAWSRGASYEQYF. The CDR3, as DNA: TGTGCCTGGAGTCGGGGGGCATCCTACGAGCAGTACTTC. V usage is TRBV30 and J usage is TRBJ2-7, with D perhaps matching TRBD2 (7 bases). V was clipped by 2 bases and J by 1 base, with 9 bases between them. The CDR3 sequence is 13 residues long. Germline V gene lookup returns CDR1 GTSNPN and CDR2 SVGIG (reference sequence).

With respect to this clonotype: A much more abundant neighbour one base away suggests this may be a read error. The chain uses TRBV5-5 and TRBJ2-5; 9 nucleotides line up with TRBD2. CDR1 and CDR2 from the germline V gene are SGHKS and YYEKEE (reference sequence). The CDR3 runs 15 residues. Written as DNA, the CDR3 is TGTGTCAGCAGCTCGGGGACTAGCTGGCGAGAGACCCAGTACTTC. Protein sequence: CVSSSGTSWRETQYF.

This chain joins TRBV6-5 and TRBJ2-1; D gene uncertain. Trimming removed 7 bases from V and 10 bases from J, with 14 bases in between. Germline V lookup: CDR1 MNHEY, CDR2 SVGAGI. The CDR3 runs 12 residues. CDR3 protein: CASTRSPEEQFF. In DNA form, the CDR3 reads TGTGCCAGCACCCGTTCGCCCGAGGAGCAGTTCTTC.

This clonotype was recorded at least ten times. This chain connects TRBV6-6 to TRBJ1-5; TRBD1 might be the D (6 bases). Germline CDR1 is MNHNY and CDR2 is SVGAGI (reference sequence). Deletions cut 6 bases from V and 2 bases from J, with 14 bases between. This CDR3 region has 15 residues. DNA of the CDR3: TGTGCCAGCAGCTACCGGGACAACCGCAATCAGCCCCAGCATTTT. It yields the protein CASSYRDNRNQPQHF.

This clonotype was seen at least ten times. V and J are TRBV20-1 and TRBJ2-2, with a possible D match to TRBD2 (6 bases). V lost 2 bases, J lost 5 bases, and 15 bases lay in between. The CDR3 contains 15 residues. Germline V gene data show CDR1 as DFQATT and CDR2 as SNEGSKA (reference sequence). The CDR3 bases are TGCAGTGCTAGAAAAGAGACTAGTTGGACCGGGGAGCTGTTTTTT. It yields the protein CSARKETSWTGELFF.

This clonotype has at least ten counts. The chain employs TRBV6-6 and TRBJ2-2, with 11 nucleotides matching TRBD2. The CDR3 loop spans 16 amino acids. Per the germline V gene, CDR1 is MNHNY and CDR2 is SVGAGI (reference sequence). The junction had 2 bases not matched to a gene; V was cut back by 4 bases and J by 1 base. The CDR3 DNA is TGTGCCAGCAGTTCCGGGACTAGCGGGAACACCGGGGAGCTGTTTTTT. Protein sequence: CASSSGTSGNTGELFF.

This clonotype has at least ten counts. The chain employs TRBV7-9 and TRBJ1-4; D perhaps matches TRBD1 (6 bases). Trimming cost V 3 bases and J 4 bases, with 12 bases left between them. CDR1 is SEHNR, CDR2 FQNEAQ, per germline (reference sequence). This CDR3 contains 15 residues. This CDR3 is CASSLPGTNNEKLFF. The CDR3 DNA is TGTGCCAGCAGCTTGCCCGGGACAAATAATGAAAAACTGTTTTTT. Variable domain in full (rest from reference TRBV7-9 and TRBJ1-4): DTGVSQNPRHKITKRGQNVTFRCDPISEHNRLYWYRQTLGQGPEFLTYFQNEAQLEKSRLLSDRFSAERPKGSFSTLEIQRTEQGDSAMYLCASSLPGTNNEKLFFGSGTQLSVL.

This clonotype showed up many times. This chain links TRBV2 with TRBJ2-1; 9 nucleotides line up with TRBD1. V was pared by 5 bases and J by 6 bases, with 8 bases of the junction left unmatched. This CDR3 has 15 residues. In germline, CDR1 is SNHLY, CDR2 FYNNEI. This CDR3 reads CASSFATGGANEQFF. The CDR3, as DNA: TGTGCCAGCAGTTTCGCGACAGGGGGGGCCAATGAGCAGTTCTTC.

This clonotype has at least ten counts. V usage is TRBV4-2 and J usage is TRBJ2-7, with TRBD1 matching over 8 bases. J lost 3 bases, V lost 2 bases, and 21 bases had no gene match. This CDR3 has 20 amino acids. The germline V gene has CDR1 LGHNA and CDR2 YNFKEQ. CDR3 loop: CASSQRIRQGSLSGSYEQYF. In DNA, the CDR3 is TGTGCCAGCAGCCAAAGGATTCGACAGGGGAGCCTATCGGGAAGCTACGAGCAGTACTTC.

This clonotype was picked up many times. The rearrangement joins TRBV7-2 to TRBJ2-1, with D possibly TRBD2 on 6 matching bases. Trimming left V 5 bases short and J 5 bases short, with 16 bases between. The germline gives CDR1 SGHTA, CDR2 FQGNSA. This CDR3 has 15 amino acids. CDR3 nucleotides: TGTGCCAGCAGCCGTGGGGGGAGCGGCAACAATGAGCAGTTCTTC. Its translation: CASSRGGSGNNEQFF.